Each of the 14 T cell receptor beta chains below was sequenced from the same sample in a study of CD8+ T cells in alopecia areata. As to treatment: oral pan-JAK inhibitor, 5-10 mg twice daily. RNA extraction was followed by reverse transcription into cDNA, which acted as the sequencing template. Sequencing used immunoSEQ multiplex PCR; TCRdb keeps in-frame clones, though not all of them. This sample has roughly 200,000 clones; 53% occur once, and the top ten carry 10% to 14%. Sample: CD8+ T cells sorted from blood, taken at week 24, from a patient treated with tofacitinib. These receptors all come from a human donor with alopecia areata.

This clone was seen only a few times. This rearrangement joins TRBV5-8 to TRBJ2-1; 7 nucleotides agree with TRBD2. The germline V gene encodes CDR1 SGHTS and CDR2 YDEGEE. J was trimmed by 4 bases and V by 2 bases; bases with no gene match: 6. The CDR3 is 15 amino acids. The CDR3 is CASSFPSGIYNEQFF. CDR3 sequence (DNA): TGTGCCAGCAGCTTTCCGAGCGGGATATACAATGAGCAGTTCTTC. Supplemented by reference TRBV5-8 and TRBJ2-1, the full variable domain reads EAGVTQSPTHLIKTRGQQATLRCSPISGHTSVYWYQQALGLGLQFLLWYDEGEERNRGNFPPRFSGRQFPNYSSELNVNALELEDSALYLCASSFPSGIYNEQFFGPGTRLTVL.

The V gene is TRBV30, the J gene TRBJ1-5; D is unresolved. The CDR3 contains 13 residues. V was clipped by 1 base and J by 5 bases, with 9 bases between them. The germline CDR1 and CDR2 sequences are GTSNPN and SVGIG (reference sequence). This CDR3 is CAWSDGVDQPQHF. CDR3 nucleotide sequence: TGTGCCTGGAGTGACGGGGTGGATCAGCCCCAGCATTTT.

The genes are TRBV30 and TRBJ1-1; D is uncertain. V lost 1 base and J 0 bases, leaving 3 bases between the germline ends. This CDR3 region has 12 residues. CDR1 is GTSNPN, CDR2 SVGIG, per germline (reference sequence). The CDR3 region is CAWSEVNTEAFF. Here the CDR3 DNA reads TGTGCCTGGAGTGAGGTGAACACTGAAGCTTTCTTT.

This chain links TRBV15 with TRBJ2-3; no clear D. The CDR3 runs to 15 residues. Per the germline V gene, CDR1 is LNHNV and CDR2 is YYDKDF (reference sequence). V was cut by 1 base and J by 4 bases, with 12 bases left in between. The CDR3 sequence: CATSRVRGLADTQYF. CDR3 coding DNA: TGTGCCACCAGCAGAGTACGTGGTCTTGCAGATACGCAGTATTTT.

This chain connects TRBV30 to TRBJ2-2; D is unclear. V was shortened by 4 bases and J by 11 bases, with 11 bases between the two germline ends. This CDR3 region has 11 residues. CDR1 is GTSNPN, CDR2 SVGIG, per germline (reference sequence). CDR3 protein: CAWNLRGELFF. The CDR3 DNA follows: TGTGCCTGGAATTTGCGCGGAGAGCTGTTTTTT.

The chain combines TRBV7-3 with TRBJ2-3; D possibly corresponds to TRBD2 (6 bases). Germline V gene data show CDR1 as SGHTA and CDR2 as FQGTGA. This CDR3 is 15 amino acids long. The V end lost 5 bases, the J end lost 6 bases, and 18 bases lay between the germline ends. The CDR3 sequence: CASSPAQTSGDTQYF. DNA of the CDR3: TGTGCCAGCAGCCCCGCCCAGACTAGTGGTGATACGCAGTATTTT.

J is TRBJ2-1 and V is TRBV4-2; 10 nucleotides match TRBD2. J gave up 8 bases and V 1 base, and 5 bases lay outside the gene matches. In germline, CDR1 is LGHNA, CDR2 YNFKEQ. The CDR3 runs to 15 residues. The CDR3 loop is CASSQAQRGGYEQFF. Here the CDR3 DNA reads TGTGCCAGCAGCCAAGCCCAGCGGGGGGGCTATGAGCAGTTCTTC.

The rearrangement uses TRBV7-8 and TRBJ2-3; no clear D gene. Germline V gene lookup returns CDR1 SGHVS and CDR2 FQNEAQ. The ends were cut back, 2 bases at V and 0 bases at J, with 15 bases in the middle. This CDR3 has 17 amino acids. CDR3 sequence reads: CASSLYQRNSSTDTQYF. The CDR3 DNA follows: TGTGCCAGCAGCTTATATCAGCGAAATTCTAGCACAGATACGCAGTATTTT.

The J gene is TRBJ2-5, the V gene TRBV13; no reliable D call. Germline loops: CDR1 PRHDT, CDR2 FYEKMQ (reference sequence). CDR3 length: 13 amino acids. V was cut by 3 bases and J by 5 bases, with 10 bases left in between. The CDR3 region is CASSFRIIETQYF. CDR3 sequence (DNA): TGTGCCAGCAGCTTCCGTATCATTGAGACCCAGTACTTC.

The chain carries TRBV4-3 and TRBJ1-2; TRBD1 matches 8 bases. Germline values: CDR1 LGHNA, CDR2 YSLEER. J was trimmed by 4 bases and V by 0 bases; bases with no gene match: 4. CDR3 length: 15 residues. For the CDR3, the DNA is TGCGCCAGCAGCCAAGACGACAGGGGCGGCTATGGCTACACCTTC. Translated: CASSQDDRGGYGYTF.

This clone was seen only a few times. The rearrangement joins TRBV7-3 to TRBJ2-5; D is uncertain. Germline values: CDR1 SGHTA, CDR2 FQGTGA. CDR3 length: 13 residues. The V and J ends lost 4 bases and 5 bases respectively, with 11 bases between them. The CDR3 nucleotides read TGTGCCAGCAGCTCCTTATCCGGGGAGACCCAGTACTTC. The encoded protein is CASSSLSGETQYF.

The chain carries TRBV27 and TRBJ2-5; D remains unclear. The germline gives CDR1 MNHEY, CDR2 SMNVEV (reference sequence). This CDR3 contains 14 residues. Trimming shortened V by 0 bases and J by 9 bases, and 14 bases separated the two germline ends. CDR3 sequence (DNA): TGTGCCAGCAGTTTATCGGCCCGAGTTGAGTCCCAGTACTTC. This sequence encodes CASSLSARVESQYF.

The sample holds one count of this clone. The chain links TRBV29-1 to TRBJ1-1, with D perhaps matching TRBD1 (5 bases). Per germline, CDR1 SQVTM and CDR2 ANQGSEA. V was trimmed by 7 bases and J by 1 base, leaving 10 bases between them. CDR3 length: 12 amino acids. The CDR3 bases are TGCAGCGCTGGGGGGGAGAACACTGAAGCTTTCTTT. Translated, it gives CSAGGENTEAFF.

This chain links TRBV25-1 with TRBJ2-3, with TRBD1 matching 8 bases. Germline assignment: CDR1 MGHDK and CDR2 SYGVNS. J was trimmed by 5 bases and V by 3 bases; bases with no gene match: 10. The CDR3 sequence is 16 residues long. The CDR3 region is CASSDPGQGGGDTQYF. The CDR3 region has the DNA TGTGCCAGCAGTGATCCCGGACAGGGTGGGGGAGATACGCAGTATTTT.